Listed below are T cell receptor beta chains from one sample, sequenced in a study of T cells after yellow fever vaccination. TCRdb redid the calling of the 5' RACE reads with MiXCR, one entry per CDR3 protein. The table includes some 200,000 distinct CDR3 sequences, roughly 3.3% detected once. Sequenced here: CD4+ T cells sorted from PBMCs, sampled 10 days after the yellow fever booster vaccination. The receptors stem from a man in his late teens or twenties who received the YFV17D yellow fever vaccine. The CDR3 runs from the conserved cysteine through the conserved F or W. The D gene is left open where the match is weak. Clone size is stated in some rows and not others, as once, few, many or a class when expanded.

size,D,J,V,DNA,CDR3
few,-,TRBJ2-3,TRBV4-3,TGCGCCAGCAGCCTCCGGGACACCGTCACAGATACGCAGTATTTT,CASSLRDTVTDTQYF
many,-,TRBJ2-2,TRBV10-3,TGTGCCATCAGTGTTAACAGCGGGGAGCTGTTTTTT,CAISVNSGELFF
few,TRBD1,TRBJ2-6,TRBV7-9,TGTGCCAGCGGACAGGGAAACTCTGGGGCCAACGTCCTGACTTTC,CASGQGNSGANVLTF
many,TRBD1,TRBJ2-7,TRBV9,TGTGCCAGCAGCGGAACCCCCGGGACAGATTCCTACGAGCAGTACTTC,CASSGTPGTDSYEQYF
few,TRBD2,TRBJ2-3,TRBV15,TGTGCCACCAGCAGCGGACTAGCGGGGGGTGGTCGCACAGATACGCAGTATTTT,CATSSGLAGGGRTDTQYF
-,-,TRBJ2-7,TRBV6-5,TGTGCCAGCACCTCTGACCTGGGGTACGAGCAGTACTTC,CASTSDLGYEQYF
-,TRBD1,TRBJ2-3,TRBV18,TGTGCCAGCTCACCACCCGTGGGGACAGAAAACACAGATACGCAGTATTTT,CASSPPVGTENTDTQYF
-,-,TRBJ2-5,TRBV11-2,TGTGCCAGCAGCTTAGGATTAGCACTCAGGAAGACCCAGTACTTC,CASSLGLALRKTQYF
few,-,TRBJ2-5,TRBV2,TGTGCCAGCAGGCGCAGGGGCGCGGTGACAGAGACCCAGTACTTC,CASRRRGAVTETQYF
-,-,TRBJ2-4,TRBV5-1,TGCGCCAGCAGCTTGGTAGACGGGTCGGCCAAAAACATTCAGTACTTC,CASSLVDGSAKNIQYF
many,-,TRBJ1-2,TRBV20-1,TGCAGTGCTAGAATCCCGACTAACTATGGCTACACCTTC,CSARIPTNYGYTF
few,TRBD1,TRBJ2-5,TRBV2,TGTGCCAGCAGTGGACAGGGCGGGCAAGGAGAGACCCAGTACTTC,CASSGQGGQGETQYF
few,-,TRBJ1-5,TRBV7-9,TGTGCCAGCAGCTTTGGTCGTCATAGCAATCAGCCCCAGCATTTT,CASSFGRHSNQPQHF
-,TRBD1,TRBJ2-7,TRBV10-3,TGTGCCATCAAGCCGGACAGGGATCTCACCGAGCAGTACTTC,CAIKPDRDLTEQYF
many,-,TRBJ1-3,TRBV21-1,TGTGCCAGCTCCTTGGATGTACCCGTACTCTCTGGAAACACCATATATTTT,CASSLDVPVLSGNTIYF
many,-,TRBJ2-3,TRBV7-7,TGTGCTAGCAGCTCGGACATCAGGGATACGCAGTATTTT,CASSSDIRDTQYF
-,-,TRBJ2-3,TRBV20-1,TGCAGTGCTGGGCATACTCCAAATTCAGATACGCAGTATTTT,CSAGHTPNSDTQYF
many,-,TRBJ1-1,TRBV5-1,TGCGCCAGCAGTAATGCCCCGGTGCGAGTAGGTACTGAAGCTTTCTTT,CASSNAPVRVGTEAFF